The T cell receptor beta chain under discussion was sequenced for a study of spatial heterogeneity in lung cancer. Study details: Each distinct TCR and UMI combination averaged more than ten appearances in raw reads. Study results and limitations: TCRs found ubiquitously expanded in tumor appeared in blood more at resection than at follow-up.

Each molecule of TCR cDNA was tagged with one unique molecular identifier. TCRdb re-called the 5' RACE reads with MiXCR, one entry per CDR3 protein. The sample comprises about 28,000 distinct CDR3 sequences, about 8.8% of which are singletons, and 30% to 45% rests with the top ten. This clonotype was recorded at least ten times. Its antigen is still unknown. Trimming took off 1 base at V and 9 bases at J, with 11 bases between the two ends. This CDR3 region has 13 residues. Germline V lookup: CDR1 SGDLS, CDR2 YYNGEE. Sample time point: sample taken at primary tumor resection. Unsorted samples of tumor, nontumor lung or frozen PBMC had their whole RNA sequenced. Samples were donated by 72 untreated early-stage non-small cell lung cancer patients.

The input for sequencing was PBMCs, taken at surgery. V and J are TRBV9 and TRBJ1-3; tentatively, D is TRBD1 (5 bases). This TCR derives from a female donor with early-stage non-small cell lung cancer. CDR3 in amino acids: CASSVSGSGTIYF. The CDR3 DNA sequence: TGTGCCAGCAGCGTATCAGGGTCGGGCACCATATATTTT. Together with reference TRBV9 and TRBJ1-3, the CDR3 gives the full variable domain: DSGVTQTPKHLITATGQRVTLRCSPRSGDLSVYWYQQSLDQGLQFLIQYYNGEERAKGNILERFSAQQFPDLHSELNLSSLELGDSALYFCASSVSGSGTIYFGEGSWLTVV.